The next 16 T cell receptor beta chains were all read from a single sample in a study of cytomegalovirus exposure and HLA in healthy donors. The table came from immunoSEQ multiplex PCR; TCRdb's copy has only in-frame clones and leaves some out. The sample has about 150,000 clones, about 94% seen once; the top ten hold over 1.5%. Sequences were obtained from PBMCs. The receptors were gathered from a young man in good health and CMV-seropositive.

The chain combines TRBV9 with TRBJ2-7, with 7 bases matching TRBD2. Trimming took 0 bases from V and 6 from J; bases not matched to a gene: 3. The length of the CDR3 is 13 residues. The V gene's germline CDR1 is SGDLS and CDR2 YYNGEE. The CDR3 region is CASSVGEGPEQYF. The CDR3 DNA sequence: TGTGCCAGCAGCGTAGGGGAGGGACCCGAGCAGTACTTC.

The chain is built from TRBV5-4 and TRBJ1-2; 9 bases are a match to TRBD1. Germline lookup yields CDR1 SGHNT and CDR2 YYREEE (reference sequence). Losses at the gene ends were 4 bases for V and 8 bases for J; bases not matched to a gene: 6. The CDR3 is 13 amino acids. The CDR3 spells CASSVRDREGYTF. The DNA of the CDR3 is TGTGCCAGCAGCGTCCGGGACAGGGAGGGCTACACCTTC.

The chain couples TRBV2 to TRBJ2-3, with 8 bases lining up with TRBD2. J gave up 6 bases and V 10 bases, and 9 bases lay outside the gene matches. The CDR3 is 13 residues long. CDR1 is SNHLY, CDR2 FYNNEI, per germline. CDR3 coding DNA: TGTGCCACACTGGGAGCGGGGGCGGATACGCAGTATTTT. This encodes CATLGAGADTQYF.

The genes are TRBV9 and TRBJ1-1; D ambiguous. Per the germline V gene, CDR1 is SGDLS and CDR2 is YYNGEE. The CDR3 extends over 16 amino acids. The V and J ends lost 2 bases and 0 bases respectively, with 14 bases between them. The DNA for the CDR3 is TGTGCCAGCAGCGTCGGGAACTTTGCTATGAACACTGAAGCTTTCTTT. Translating it yields CASSVGNFAMNTEAFF.

The sample holds one count of this clone. The CDR3: CASSERDYNEQFF. The CDR3 DNA reads as TGTGCCAGCAGCGAGCGTGACTACAATGAGCAGTTCTTC. The J gene is TRBJ2-1, the V gene TRBV9; D is uncertain. Germline V CDR1 and CDR2: SGDLS, YYNGEE. The CDR3 is made up of 13 amino acids. The ends were cut back, 3 bases at V and 3 bases at J, with 7 bases in the middle.

The rearrangement joins TRBV15 to TRBJ1-5; D might be TRBD1 (6 bases). The CDR3 has 17 amino acids. Germline V gene lookup returns CDR1 LNHNV and CDR2 YYDKDF (reference sequence). Trimming cost V 4 bases and J 2 bases, with 18 bases left between them. This chain's CDR3 is CATSITSTGFGNQPQHF. The DNA for the CDR3 is TGTGCCACCAGCATTACTTCGACAGGCTTTGGCAATCAGCCCCAGCATTTT. Full variable domain (remainder filled in from reference TRBV15 and TRBJ1-5): DAMVIQNPRYQVTQFGKPVTLSCSQTLNHNVMYWYQQKSSQAPKLLFHYYDKDFNNEADTPDNFQSRRPNTSFCFLDIRSPGLGDTAMYLCATSITSTGFGNQPQHFGDGTRLSIL.

This chain links TRBV10-1 with TRBJ2-5; 7 positions match TRBD1. The CDR3 spans 13 residues. The germline V gene has CDR1 WNHNN and CDR2 SYGVQD (reference sequence). V lost 5 bases and J lost 4; bases outside the gene matches: 4. Here the CDR3 reads CASSRQGTETQYF. The CDR3 bases are TGCGCCAGCAGTCGACAGGGCACAGAGACCCAGTACTTC.

J is TRBJ1-5 and V is TRBV5-1; D remains unclear. The CDR3 loop spans 16 amino acids. V lost 0 bases and J lost 9, with 19 bases in between. The germline V gene has CDR1 SGHRS and CDR2 YFSETQ. As DNA, the CDR3 is TGCGCCAGCAGCTTGGGTATAGGCAGTTGGAGTTGGCCCCAGCATTTT. Its translation is CASSLGIGSWSWPQHF. Using reference TRBV5-1 and TRBJ1-5 for the parts outside the CDR3, the full variable domain is KAGVTQTPRYLIKTRGQQVTLSCSPISGHRSVSWYQQTPGQGLQFLFEYFSETQRNKGNFPGRFSGRQFSNSRSEMNVSTLELGDSALYLCASSLGIGSWSWPQHFGDGTRLSIL.

The rearrangement links TRBV18 to TRBJ1-4, with D tentatively TRBD1 (5 bases). Trimming removed 3 bases from V and 5 bases from J, with 13 bases in between. This CDR3 comprises 15 residues. Germline CDR1 reads KGHSH; CDR2 reads LQKENI. CDR3 nucleotide sequence: TGTGCCAGCTCACCCCGGGAGGGGAAGAATGAAAAACTGTTTTTT. As protein: CASSPREGKNEKLFF. The full variable domain, rest sourced from reference TRBV18 and TRBJ1-4, is NAGVMQNPRHLVRRRGQEARLRCSPMKGHSHVYWYRQLPEEGLKFMVYLQKENIIDESGMPKERFSAEFPKEGPSILRIQQVVRGDSAAYFCASSPREGKNEKLFFGSGTQLSVL.

The V call is TRBV28, the J call TRBJ1-2; D is ambiguous. Germline-derived CDR1 and CDR2 are MDHEN and SYDVKM. The ends were cut back, 3 bases at V and 4 bases at J, with 12 bases in the middle. There are 14 residues in the CDR3. The CDR3 protein is CASSFLRGSYGYTF. As DNA, the CDR3 is TGTGCCAGCAGTTTCTTGCGGGGAAGCTATGGCTACACCTTC.

This clone came up once. The V call is TRBV7-9, the J call TRBJ2-1; 7 nucleotides agree with TRBD1. Germline CDR1 is SEHNR and CDR2 is FQNEAQ (reference sequence). The ends lost 2 bases at V and 3 bases at J; junction bases unmatched: 7. This CDR3 spans 16 amino acids. This chain's CDR3 is CASSLRWGQLYNEQFF. The CDR3 nucleotides are TGTGCCAGCAGCTTACGGTGGGGACAGCTCTACAATGAGCAGTTCTTC. The full variable domain, completed using reference TRBV7-9 and TRBJ2-1, is DTGVSQNPRHKITKRGQNVTFRCDPISEHNRLYWYRQTLGQGPEFLTYFQNEAQLEKSRLLSDRFSAERPKGSFSTLEIQRTEQGDSAMYLCASSLRWGQLYNEQFFGPGTRLTVL.

The V call is TRBV27, the J call TRBJ1-5, with 9 positions matching TRBD1. The germline V gene encodes CDR1 MNHEY and CDR2 SMNVEV (reference sequence). The length of the CDR3 is 15 residues. Losses at the gene ends were 6 bases for V and 6 bases for J; bases not matched to a gene: 9. The CDR3 here is CASSPRDRVGQPQHF. The CDR3 DNA follows: TGTGCCAGCAGCCCCAGGGACAGGGTGGGTCAGCCCCAGCATTTT.

The chain couples TRBV6-6 to TRBJ2-4; a possible D gene is TRBD1 (6 bases). V was shortened by 5 bases and J by 7 bases, with 15 bases between the two germline ends. The CDR3 extends over 14 amino acids. CDR1 and CDR2 from the germline V gene are MNHNY and SVGAGI (reference sequence). CDR3 residues: CASSTRQVVNIQYF. CDR3 sequence (DNA): TGTGCCAGCAGTACTCGACAGGTGGTGAACATTCAGTACTTC.

This chain links TRBV30 with TRBJ2-5, with D perhaps matching TRBD2 (6 bases). This CDR3 region has 13 residues. The V gene's germline CDR1 is GTSNPN and CDR2 SVGIG (reference sequence). The germline V and J ends were trimmed by 4 bases and 4 bases, with 13 bases remaining between them. In nucleotides, the CDR3 is TGTGCCTGGAACCCGGACTACGGAGAGACCCAGTACTTC. This encodes CAWNPDYGETQYF.

The J gene is TRBJ2-5, the V gene TRBV7-8; tentatively, D is TRBD2 (6 bases). Germline V gene data show CDR1 as SGHVS and CDR2 as FQNEAQ. This CDR3 has 15 amino acids. Trimming left V 7 bases short and J 5 bases short, with 20 bases between. As DNA, the CDR3 is TGTGCCAGCACCTTGTTCAGCGGGTCGGGGGAGACCCAGTACTTC. Encoded protein: CASTLFSGSGETQYF. The full variable domain, its missing parts supplied by reference TRBV7-8 and TRBJ2-5, is GAGVSQSPRYKVAKRGQDVALRCDPISGHVSLFWYQQALGQGPEFLTYFQNEAQLDKSGLPSDRFFAERPEGSVSTLKIQRTQQEDSAVYLCASTLFSGSGETQYFGPGTRLLVL.

V and J are TRBV5-5 and TRBJ2-7; 8 bases are shared with TRBD2. Germline CDR1 is SGHKS and CDR2 is YYEKEE (reference sequence). The CDR3 sequence is 13 residues long. The trim removed 10 bases at V and 5 bases at J, leaving 11 bases unmatched. The CDR3 here is CAGSRGGDHEQYF. CDR3 coding DNA: TGTGCCGGGTCCCGGGGGGGAGACCACGAGCAGTACTTC.